Listed below are T cell receptor beta chains from one sample, sequenced in a study of shared clonotypes between healthy human individuals. The method was immunoSEQ multiplex PCR; TCRdb's version includes in-frame clones alone and lacks a portion of them. The repertoire holds about 2.3 million clones, with around 90% as singletons. Sequenced sample: naive CD4+ T cells from PBMCs. The origin of the receptors is a young man in good health. Some clones in this sample may be carry-over from other donors' samples. CDR3s include the opening cysteine and the closing phenylalanine or tryptophan. The D gene is left open where the match is weak. A row's size may be missing; if present it is once, few, many or a size class.

j_gene	d_gene	abundance	len	v_gene	CDR3nt	CDR3aa
TRBJ1-3	.	.	18	TRBV5-5	TGTGCCAGCAGCCACCCAGACAGTCGGATCTGGGAAGGGAACACCATATATTTT	CASSHPDSRIWEGNTIYF
TRBJ2-7	.	.	13	TRBV2	TGTGCCAGCAGAGCGACCGGGGGTCAGGAGCAGTACTTC	CASRATGGQEQYF
TRBJ2-3	.	.	16	TRBV19	TGTGCCAGTAGTGCGCCTCGACAGGAGAACACAGATACGCAGTATTTT	CASSAPRQENTDTQYF
TRBJ1-3	.	.	16	TRBV6-6	TGTGCCAGCAGTACCCAGGGAGGGAGCTCTGGAAACACCATATATTTT	CASSTQGGSSGNTIYF
TRBJ2-5	.	.	15	TRBV25-1	TGTGCCAGCAGTGAGGCCACAGGGCTCCAAGAGACCCAGTACTTC	CASSEATGLQETQYF
TRBJ1-1	.	.	13	TRBV6-6	TGTGCCAGCAGCCCCGGAGAGCGGACTGAAGCTTTCTTT	CASSPGERTEAFF
TRBJ2-2	TRBD1	.	18	TRBV11-3	TGTGCCAGCAGCAGATTCTCCCCGGGACAGGGGGGTCCCGGGGAGCTGTTTTTT	CASSRFSPGQGGPGELFF
TRBJ2-1	TRBD2	.	17	TRBV7-8	TGTGCCAGCAGCTTAGTAGGCGCTAGCGGGGGATACAATGAGCAGTTCTTC	CASSLVGASGGYNEQFF
TRBJ1-5	TRBD1	.	14	TRBV7-2	TGTGCCAGCAGCGACGGGACAGGGTATCAGCCCCAGCATTTT	CASSDGTGYQPQHF
TRBJ1-2	.	.	15	TRBV5-1	TGCGCCAGCAGCTGGGAGACGGGACAACCGAGGGGCTACACCTTC	CASSWETGQPRGYTF
TRBJ2-7	TRBD2	.	15	TRBV5-6	TGTGCCAGCAGCTTGGGACTAGCGATCTCCTACGAGCAGTACTTC	CASSLGLAISYEQYF
TRBJ2-7	.	.	15	TRBV5-1	TGCGCCAGCAGCTTGTACACTAGCCAAAACTACGAGCAGTACTTC	CASSLYTSQNYEQYF
TRBJ1-5	.	.	17	TRBV6-1	TGTGCCAGCAGTGAAGCGGCCGCCCCGAGGGGCAATCAGCCCCAGCATTTT	CASSEAAAPRGNQPQHF
TRBJ1-2	TRBD1	.	14	TRBV7-9	TGTGCCAGCAGCTTACGGGACAGCCTCTATGGCTACACCTTC	CASSLRDSLYGYTF
TRBJ2-1	TRBD2	.	21	TRBV29-1	TGCAGCGCCCTGGGTAGGGGGGGCGAACGACTAGCGGGAGTTTCCCACAATGAGCAGTTCTTC	CSALGRGGERLAGVSHNEQFF
TRBJ2-5	.	.	16	TRBV7-8	TGTGCCAGCAGCTTACCCCGTACTAGGGCCCAAGAGACCCAGTACTTC	CASSLPRTRAQETQYF
TRBJ2-2	.	.	15	TRBV9	TGTGCCAGCAGCCCGGGACCCCGAGACACCGGGGAGCTGTTTTTT	CASSPGPRDTGELFF
TRBJ1-4	TRBD1	.	17	TRBV19	TGTGCCAGTAGTACCCGGGACAGGGGGGCCACTAATGAAAAACTGTTTTTT	CASSTRDRGATNEKLFF
TRBJ2-4	.	.	15	TRBV27	TGTGCCAGCAGTTTCGTAGCGGCAGCCAAAAACATTCAGTACTTC	CASSFVAAAKNIQYF
TRBJ1-4	.	.	15	TRBV18	TGTGCCAGCTCACCGCGGGATTCGGCGAATGAAAAACTGTTTTTT	CASSPRDSANEKLFF
TRBJ1-4	.	few	14	TRBV5-5	TGTGCCAGCAGCTTTAGCCGGTCAGATGAAAAACTGTTTTTT	CASSFSRSDEKLFF
TRBJ1-1	.	few	13	TRBV7-3	TGTGCCAGCAGCGCGGACGGGAACACTGAAGCTTTCTTT	CASSADGNTEAFF
TRBJ2-5	.	.	13	TRBV28	TGTGCCAGCAGTTTTGGCGGGGAAGAGACCCAGTACTTC	CASSFGGEETQYF
TRBJ1-1	.	few	14	TRBV5-6	TGTGCCAGCAGCTTGATTATCGGGAGGACTGAAGCTTTCTTT	CASSLIIGRTEAFF
TRBJ2-2	TRBD1	.	17	TRBV4-2	TGTGCCAGCAGCCAAGAAACAGGGGGCAGCTCTACCGGGGAGCTGTTTTTT	CASSQETGGSSTGELFF
TRBJ2-3	.	.	16	TRBV5-1	TGCGCCAGCAGCTTGTTGGTGGGAGTCGGGACAGATACGCAGTATTTT	CASSLLVGVGTDTQYF
TRBJ1-3	TRBD1	.	16	TRBV19	TGTGCCAGTAGTCTCTCGGCGACAGGGACTGGAAACACCATATATTTT	CASSLSATGTGNTIYF
TRBJ2-3	TRBD2	.	19	TRBV11-2	TGTGCCAGCAGCTTAGGGGGATGGGGTCTAGCGGATGCAACAGATACGCAGTATTTT	CASSLGGWGLADATDTQYF
TRBJ2-1	.	.	13	TRBV5-5	TGTGCCAGCAGCCTGCGGGCCGGTTATGAGCAGTTCTTC	CASSLRAGYEQFF
TRBJ2-2	TRBD2	.	12	TRBV28	TGTGCCCGGCGGGGGGGCACCGGGGAGCTGTTTTTT	CARRGGTGELFF
TRBJ2-5	.	.	13	TRBV6-5	TGTGCCAGCAGTTACTCGGGGCAAGAGACCCAGTACTTC	CASSYSGQETQYF
TRBJ1-5	.	.	15	TRBV28	TGTGCCAGCAGTCCCATCGGACGGGTCGATCAGCCCCAGCATTTT	CASSPIGRVDQPQHF
TRBJ1-5	.	.	15	TRBV4-1	TGCGCCAGCAGCCAAGATCAGGGAAGGGGCCAGCCCCAGCATTTT	CASSQDQGRGQPQHF
TRBJ2-3	TRBD2	.	16	TRBV5-6	TGTGCCAGCAGCTTGAAGGCTTCTAGCGGGTTAGATACGCAGTATTTT	CASSLKASSGLDTQYF
TRBJ2-3	.	.	16	TRBV7-9	TGTGCCAGCAGCTCCAATACATGGGTGGGTACAGATACGCAGTATTTT	CASSSNTWVGTDTQYF
TRBJ2-3	TRBD1	.	16	TRBV5-4	TGTGCCAGCAGCTTCAACAGGGGGTTGATTTTGGATACGCAGTATTTT	CASSFNRGLILDTQYF